This TCR beta chain was recovered during a study of cytomegalovirus exposure and HLA in healthy donors. The PCR had 60 Vbeta and 13 Jbeta primers. Generated by immunoSEQ multiplex PCR, the TCRdb table keeps only in-frame clones and is missing some. The profile covers tens of thousands of clones, with about 71% appearing a single time and roughly 7.2% taken by the ten largest. The CDR3 totals 15 residues. V shed 6 bases and J shed 5 bases, with 17 bases lying between them. Germline V gene data show CDR1 as MNHEY and CDR2 as SVGAGI. This chain uses TRBV6-5 with TRBJ2-1, with TRBD2 as a possible D gene (6 bases). The receptor's source is a middle-aged woman in good health and CMV-seronegative. Material for sequencing was PBMCs. CDR3 residues: CASRLQRTTDNEQFF. In DNA, the CDR3 is TGTGCCAGCAGGCTACAAAGGACTACTGACAATGAGCAGTTCTTC.